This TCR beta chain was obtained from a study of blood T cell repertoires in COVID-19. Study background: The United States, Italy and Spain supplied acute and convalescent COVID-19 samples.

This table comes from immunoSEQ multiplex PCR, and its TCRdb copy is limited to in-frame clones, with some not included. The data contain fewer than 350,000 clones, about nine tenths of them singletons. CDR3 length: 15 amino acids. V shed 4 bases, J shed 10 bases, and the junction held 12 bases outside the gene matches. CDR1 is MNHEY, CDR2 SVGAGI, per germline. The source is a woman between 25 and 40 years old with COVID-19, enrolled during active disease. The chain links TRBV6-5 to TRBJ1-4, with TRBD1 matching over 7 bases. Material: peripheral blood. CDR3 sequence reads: CASSLHGQALGKLFF. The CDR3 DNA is TGTGCCAGCAGTTTGCATGGACAGGCTTTGGGAAAACTGTTTTTT.